This T cell receptor beta chain emerged from a study of T-cell memory formation after mild COVID-19. This clonotype was found a few times. MiXCR was run by TCRdb on the 5' RACE reads, yielding one entry per CDR3 protein. The table lists just over 300,000 distinct CDR3 sequences, 15% to 20% of them singletons, with about 21% in the top ten. The germline V gene encodes CDR1 MGHRA and CDR2 YSYEKL. There are 16 residues in the CDR3. V lost 6 bases and J 8 bases, leaving 23 bases between the germline ends. The genes are TRBV4-1 and TRBJ2-1, with D possibly being TRBD1 (5 bases). This receptor was identified in a man aged 18 to 29 who had mild COVID-19 (a few samples of this study predate the infection). Cell type and time point are not known. Sequencing used PBMCs or a T cell subset sorted from them (not recorded which). CDR3 in amino acids: CASRYASGDGAHEQFF. CDR3 sequence (DNA): TGCGCCAGCAGATATGCCTCTGGCGATGGGGCACATGAGCAGTTCTTC.